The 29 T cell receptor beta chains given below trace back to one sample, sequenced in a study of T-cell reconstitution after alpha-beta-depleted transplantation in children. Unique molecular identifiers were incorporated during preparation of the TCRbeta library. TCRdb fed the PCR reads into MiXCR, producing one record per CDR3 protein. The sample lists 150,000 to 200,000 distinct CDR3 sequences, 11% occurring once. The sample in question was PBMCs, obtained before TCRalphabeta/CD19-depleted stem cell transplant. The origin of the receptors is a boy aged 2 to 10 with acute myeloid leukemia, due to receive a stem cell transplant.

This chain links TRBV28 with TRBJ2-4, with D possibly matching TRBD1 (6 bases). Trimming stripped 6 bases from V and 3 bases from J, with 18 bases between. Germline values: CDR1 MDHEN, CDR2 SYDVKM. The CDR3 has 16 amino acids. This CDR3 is CASRRTGNVGKNIQYF. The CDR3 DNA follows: TGTGCCAGCAGGAGAACAGGGAACGTCGGCAAAAACATTCAGTACTTC.

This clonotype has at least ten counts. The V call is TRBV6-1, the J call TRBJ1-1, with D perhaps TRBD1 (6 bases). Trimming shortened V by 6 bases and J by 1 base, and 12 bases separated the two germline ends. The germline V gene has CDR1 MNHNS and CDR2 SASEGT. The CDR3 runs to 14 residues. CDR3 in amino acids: CASSLGTRNTEAFF. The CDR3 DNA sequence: TGTGCCAGCAGCCTAGGGACAAGGAACACTGAAGCTTTCTTT.

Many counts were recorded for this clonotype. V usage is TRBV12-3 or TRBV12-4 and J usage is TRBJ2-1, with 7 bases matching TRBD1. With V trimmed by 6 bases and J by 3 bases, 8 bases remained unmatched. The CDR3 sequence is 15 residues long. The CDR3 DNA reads TGTGCCAGCAGCCCCCCGGCAGGGGGCTACAATGAGCAGTTCTTC. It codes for CASSPPAGGYNEQFF.

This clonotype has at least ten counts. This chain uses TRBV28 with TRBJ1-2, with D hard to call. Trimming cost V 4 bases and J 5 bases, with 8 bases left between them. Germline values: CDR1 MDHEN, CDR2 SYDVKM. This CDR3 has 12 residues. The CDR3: CASSSRLYGYTF. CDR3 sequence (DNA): TGTGCCAGCAGTTCTCGACTGTATGGCTACACCTTC.

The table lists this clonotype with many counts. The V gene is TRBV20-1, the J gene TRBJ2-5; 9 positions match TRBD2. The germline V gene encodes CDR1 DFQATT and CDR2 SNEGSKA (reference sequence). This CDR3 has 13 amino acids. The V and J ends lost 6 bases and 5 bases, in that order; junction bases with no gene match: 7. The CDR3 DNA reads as TGCAGTGCCCCGCGGGGGGGTTGGGAGACCCAGTACTTC. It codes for CSAPRGGWETQYF.

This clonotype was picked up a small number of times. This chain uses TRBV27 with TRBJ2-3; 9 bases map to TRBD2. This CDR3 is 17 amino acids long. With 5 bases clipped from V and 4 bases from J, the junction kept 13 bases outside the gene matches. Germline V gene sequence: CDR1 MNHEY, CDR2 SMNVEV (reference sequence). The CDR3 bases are TGTGCCAGCAGTAGACTAGCGGCGGGAGGCGGGGCAGATACGCAGTATTTT. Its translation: CASSRLAAGGGADTQYF.

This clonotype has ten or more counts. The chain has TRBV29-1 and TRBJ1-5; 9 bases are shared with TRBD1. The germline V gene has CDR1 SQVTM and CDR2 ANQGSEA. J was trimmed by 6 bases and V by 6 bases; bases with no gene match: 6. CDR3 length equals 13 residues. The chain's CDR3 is CSVITGGFQPQHF. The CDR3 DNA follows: TGCAGCGTGATCACAGGGGGCTTTCAGCCCCAGCATTTT.

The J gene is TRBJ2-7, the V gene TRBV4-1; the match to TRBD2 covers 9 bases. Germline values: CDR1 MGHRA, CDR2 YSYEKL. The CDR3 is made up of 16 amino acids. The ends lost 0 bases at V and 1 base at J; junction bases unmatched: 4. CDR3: CASSQDQSGRSYEQYF. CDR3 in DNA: TGCGCCAGCAGCCAAGACCAAAGCGGGAGGTCCTACGAGCAGTACTTC.

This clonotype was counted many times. CDR3 DNA sequence: TGTGCCAGCAGCCCAGGGCCCGGTCGTAATGAGCAGTTCTTC. Its protein is CASSPGPGRNEQFF. The rearrangement links TRBV5-6 to TRBJ2-1; the D gene is possibly TRBD1 (5 bases). V lost 4 bases and J 7 bases, leaving 15 bases between the germline ends. The CDR3 sequence is 14 residues long. CDR1 SGHDT and CDR2 YYEEEE come from the germline V gene.

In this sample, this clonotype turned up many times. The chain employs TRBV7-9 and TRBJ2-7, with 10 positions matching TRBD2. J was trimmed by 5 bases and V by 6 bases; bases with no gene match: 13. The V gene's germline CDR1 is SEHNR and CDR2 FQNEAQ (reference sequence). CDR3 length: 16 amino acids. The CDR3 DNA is TGTGCCAGCAGTCTTCCCGAACTAGCGGGAATACACGAGCAGTACTTC. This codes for CASSLPELAGIHEQYF.

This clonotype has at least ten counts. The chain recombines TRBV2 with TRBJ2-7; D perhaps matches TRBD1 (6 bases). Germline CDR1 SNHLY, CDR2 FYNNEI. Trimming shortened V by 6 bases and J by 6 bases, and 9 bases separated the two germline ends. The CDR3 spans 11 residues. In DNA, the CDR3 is TGTGCCAGCAGCACAGGGTCCGAGCAGTACTTC. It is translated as CASSTGSEQYF.

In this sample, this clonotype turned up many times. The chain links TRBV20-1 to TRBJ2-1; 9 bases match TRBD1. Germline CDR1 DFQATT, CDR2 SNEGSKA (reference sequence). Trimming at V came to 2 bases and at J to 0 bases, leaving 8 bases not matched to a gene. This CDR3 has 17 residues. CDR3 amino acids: CSARPEPGQGSYNEQFF. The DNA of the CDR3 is TGCAGTGCTAGACCTGAACCGGGACAGGGCTCCTACAATGAGCAGTTCTTC.

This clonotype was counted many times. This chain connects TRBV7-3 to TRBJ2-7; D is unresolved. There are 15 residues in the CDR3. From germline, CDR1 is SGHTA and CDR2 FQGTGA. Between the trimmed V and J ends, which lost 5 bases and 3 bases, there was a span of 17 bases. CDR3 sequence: CASSPFNGAGYEQYF. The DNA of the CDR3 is TGTGCCAGCAGCCCGTTCAACGGTGCAGGCTACGAGCAGTACTTC.

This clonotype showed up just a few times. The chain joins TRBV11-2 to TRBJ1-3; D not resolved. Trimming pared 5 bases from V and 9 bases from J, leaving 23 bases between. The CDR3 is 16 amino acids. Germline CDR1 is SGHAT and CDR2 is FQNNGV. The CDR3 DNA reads TGTGCCAGCAGCCTTACCCTCCCGCCCCCTCGGGGCACCATATATTTT. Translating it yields CASSLTLPPPRGTIYF.

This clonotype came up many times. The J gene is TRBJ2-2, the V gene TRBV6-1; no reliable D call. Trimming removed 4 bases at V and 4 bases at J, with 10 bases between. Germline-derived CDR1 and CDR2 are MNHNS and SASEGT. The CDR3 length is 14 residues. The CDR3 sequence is CASSVRTATGELFF. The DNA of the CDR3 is TGTGCCAGCAGTGTCAGGACCGCCACCGGGGAGCTGTTTTTT.

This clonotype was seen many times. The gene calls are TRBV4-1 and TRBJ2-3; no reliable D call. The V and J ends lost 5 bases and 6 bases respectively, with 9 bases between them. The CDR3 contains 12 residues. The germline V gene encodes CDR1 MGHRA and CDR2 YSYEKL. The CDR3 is CASSSSLDTQYF. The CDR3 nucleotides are TGCGCCAGCAGCAGCTCGTTGGATACGCAGTATTTT.

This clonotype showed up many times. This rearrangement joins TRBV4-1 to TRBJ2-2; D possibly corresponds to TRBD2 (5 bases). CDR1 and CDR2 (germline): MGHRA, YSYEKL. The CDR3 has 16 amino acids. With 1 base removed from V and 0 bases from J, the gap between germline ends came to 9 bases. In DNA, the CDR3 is TGCGCCAGCAGCCAAGTCGGAGGAACGAACACCGGGGAGCTGTTTTTT. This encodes CASSQVGGTNTGELFF.

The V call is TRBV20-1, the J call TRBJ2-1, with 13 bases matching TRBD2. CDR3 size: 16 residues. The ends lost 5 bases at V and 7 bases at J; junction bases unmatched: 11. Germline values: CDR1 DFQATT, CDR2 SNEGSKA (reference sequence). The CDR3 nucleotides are TGCAGTGCTTGGGGGGGGACTAGCGGGAATAGGAATGAGCAGTTCTTC. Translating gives CSAWGGTSGNRNEQFF.

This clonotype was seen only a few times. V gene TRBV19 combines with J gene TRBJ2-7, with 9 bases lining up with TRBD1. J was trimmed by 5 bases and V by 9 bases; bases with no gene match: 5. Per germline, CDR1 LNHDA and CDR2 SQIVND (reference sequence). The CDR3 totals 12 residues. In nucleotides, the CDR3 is TGTGCCAGGGGACAGGGTCTGAACGAGCAGTACGTC. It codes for CARGQGLNEQYV.

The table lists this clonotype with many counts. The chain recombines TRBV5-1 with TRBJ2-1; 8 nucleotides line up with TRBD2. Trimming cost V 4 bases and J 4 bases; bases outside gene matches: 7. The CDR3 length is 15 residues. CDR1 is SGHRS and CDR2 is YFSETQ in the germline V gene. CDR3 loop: CASSQLAAEYNEQFF. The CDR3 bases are TGCGCCAGCAGCCAACTAGCGGCGGAATACAATGAGCAGTTCTTC.

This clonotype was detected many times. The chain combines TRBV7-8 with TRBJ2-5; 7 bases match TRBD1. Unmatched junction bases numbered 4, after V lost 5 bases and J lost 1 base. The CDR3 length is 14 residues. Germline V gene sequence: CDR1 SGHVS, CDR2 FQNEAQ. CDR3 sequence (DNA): TGTGCCAGCAGCCGAGGGACAGCCCAAGAGACCCAGTACTTC. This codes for CASSRGTAQETQYF.

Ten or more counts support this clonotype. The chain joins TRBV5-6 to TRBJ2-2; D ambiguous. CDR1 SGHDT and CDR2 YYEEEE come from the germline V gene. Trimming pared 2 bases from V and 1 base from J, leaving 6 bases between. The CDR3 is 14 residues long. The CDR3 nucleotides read TGTGCCAGCAGCTTAAGACGGAACACCGGGGAGCTGTTTTTT. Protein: CASSLRRNTGELFF.

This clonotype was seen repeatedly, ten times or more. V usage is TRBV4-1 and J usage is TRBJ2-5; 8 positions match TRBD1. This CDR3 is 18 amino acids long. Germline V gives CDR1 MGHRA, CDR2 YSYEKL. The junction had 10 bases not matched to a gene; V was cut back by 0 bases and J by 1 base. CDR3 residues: CASSQDRGSDRGQETQYF. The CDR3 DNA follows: TGCGCCAGCAGCCAAGATCGGGGCAGTGACAGGGGCCAAGAGACCCAGTACTTC.

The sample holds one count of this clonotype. Here the CDR3 reads CSVTGGHTGGYEQYF. The CDR3 DNA is TGCAGTGTCACAGGGGGCCATACAGGGGGCTACGAGCAGTACTTC. The chain employs TRBV29-1 and TRBJ2-7; 9 bases are a match to TRBD1. From germline, CDR1 is SQVTM and CDR2 ANQGSEA. CDR3 length: 15 residues.

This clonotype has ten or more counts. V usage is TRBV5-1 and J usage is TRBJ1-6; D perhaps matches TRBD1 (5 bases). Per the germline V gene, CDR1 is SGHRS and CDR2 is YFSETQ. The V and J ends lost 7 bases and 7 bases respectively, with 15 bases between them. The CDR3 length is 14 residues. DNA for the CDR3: TGCGCCAGCTCCCCGACAGTGACCAATTCACCCCTCCACTTT. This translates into CASSPTVTNSPLHF.

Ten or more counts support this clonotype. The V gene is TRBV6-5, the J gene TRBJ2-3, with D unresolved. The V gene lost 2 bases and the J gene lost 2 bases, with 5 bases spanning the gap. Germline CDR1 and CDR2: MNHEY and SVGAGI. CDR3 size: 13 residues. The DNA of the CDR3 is TGTGCCAGCAGTTACGTCGCCACAGATACGCAGTATTTT. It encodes CASSYVATDTQYF.

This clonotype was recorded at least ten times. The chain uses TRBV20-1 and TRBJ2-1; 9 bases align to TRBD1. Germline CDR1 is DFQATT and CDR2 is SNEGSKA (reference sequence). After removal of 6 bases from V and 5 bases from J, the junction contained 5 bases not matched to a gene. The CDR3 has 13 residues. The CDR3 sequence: CSAPGQGHNEQFF. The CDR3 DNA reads TGCAGTGCGCCGGGACAGGGACACAATGAGCAGTTCTTC.

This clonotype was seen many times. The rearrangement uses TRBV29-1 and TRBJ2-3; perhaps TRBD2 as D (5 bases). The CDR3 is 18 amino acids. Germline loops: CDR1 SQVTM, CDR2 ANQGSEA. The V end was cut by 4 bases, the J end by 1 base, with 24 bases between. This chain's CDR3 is CSVGSARISGYGTDTQYF. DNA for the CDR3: TGCAGCGTTGGTTCGGCTCGCATAAGCGGTTATGGCACAGATACGCAGTATTTT.

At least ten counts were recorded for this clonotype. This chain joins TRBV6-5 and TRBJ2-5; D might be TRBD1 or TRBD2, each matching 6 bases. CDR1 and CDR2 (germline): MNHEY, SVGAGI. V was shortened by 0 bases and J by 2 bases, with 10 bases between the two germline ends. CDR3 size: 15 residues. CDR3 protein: CASSYSGGTQETQYF. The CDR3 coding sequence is TGTGCCAGCAGTTACTCGGGCGGGACACAAGAGACCCAGTACTTC.